This T cell receptor (beta chain) stems from a study of shared clonotypes between healthy human individuals. This clone was picked up one time. The germline CDR1 and CDR2 sequences are SEHNR and FQNEAQ (reference sequence). There are 14 residues in the CDR3. V lost 2 bases and J 6 bases, leaving 10 bases between the germline ends. Only CD45RO-negative cells positively selected for CCR7 counted as naive CD8 cells, so terminally differentiated effector memory CD45RA+ cells were excluded. There were no recent acute infections or vaccinations among the donors, who were healthy HIV-negative adults. The data were produced by immunoSEQ multiplex PCR, yet TCRdb's version contains in-frame clones alone and is incomplete. The data show about 1.9 million clones, about 94% seen once.

The chain is built from TRBV7-9 and TRBJ2-2, with D hard to call. The sequence was collected from a man younger than 30 in good health. Some clones in this sample may be carry-over from other donors' samples. Sequenced material: naive CD8+ T cells from PBMCs. The CDR3 is CASSLKGSPGELFF. CDR3 DNA sequence: TGTGCCAGCAGCTTAAAGGGCTCTCCCGGGGAGCTGTTTTTT. Variable domain in full (rest from reference TRBV7-9 and TRBJ2-2): DTGVSQNPRHKITKRGQNVTFRCDPISEHNRLYWYRQTLGQGPEFLTYFQNEAQLEKSRLLSDRFSAERPKGSFSTLEIQRTEQGDSAMYLCASSLKGSPGELFFGEGSRLTVL.